These 13 T cell receptor beta chains originate from one sample sequenced in a study of T cell changes during pregnancy in multiple sclerosis. TCRdb's table, derived via immunoSEQ multiplex PCR, lists solely in-frame clones and lacks some. This table holds about 66,000 clones, roughly 90% found once. This material consisted of CD8+ T cells from peripheral blood mononuclear cells, taken before pregnancy. The receptors were gathered from a female donor with multiple sclerosis, enrolled in a pregnancy study.

The genes are TRBV5-6 and TRBJ2-3; 8 bases are shared with TRBD2. CDR1 SGHDT and CDR2 YYEEEE come from the germline V gene. V lost 2 bases, J lost 5 bases, and 10 bases stayed unmatched. CDR3 length: 16 residues. CDR3 nucleotide sequence: TGTGCCAGCAGCTTCGGGACTCGGGGGGGCCGAGATACGCAGTATTTT. The encoded protein is CASSFGTRGGRDTQYF. Supplemented by reference TRBV5-6 and TRBJ2-3, the full variable domain reads DAGVTQSPTHLIKTRGQQVTLRCSPKSGHDTVSWYQQALGQGPQFIFQYYEEEERQRGNFPDRFSGHQFPNYSSELNVNALLLGDSALYLCASSFGTRGGRDTQYFGPGTRLTVL.

The genes are TRBV2 and TRBJ2-5, with TRBD2 identical over 9 bases. Trimming took 7 bases from V and 5 from J; bases not matched to a gene: 5. The CDR3 has 13 amino acids. CDR1 and CDR2 (germline): SNHLY, FYNNEI. The CDR3 DNA sequence: TGTGCCAGCAATGCGGGGGGGTTGGAGACCCAGTACTTC. Translated, it gives CASNAGGLETQYF. The complete variable domain, with remaining parts taken from reference TRBV2 and TRBJ2-5, reads EPEVTQTPSHQVTQMGQEVILRCVPISNHLYFYWYRQILGQKVEFLVSFYNNEISEKSEIFDDQFSVERPDGSNFTLKIRSTKLEDSAMYFCASNAGGLETQYFGPGTRLLVL.

This clone was recorded a few times. This chain joins TRBV5-1 and TRBJ2-7; 8 bases are a match to TRBD1. Unmatched junction bases numbered 9, after V lost 3 bases and J lost 4 bases. The germline CDR1 and CDR2 sequences are SGHRS and YFSETQ. This CDR3 is built from 15 residues. This chain's CDR3 is CASSSGQGRRYEQYF. CDR3 nucleotides: TGCGCCAGCAGCTCAGGACAGGGCCGCCGGTACGAGCAGTACTTC.

This CDR3 is CASFVTGGNTEAFF. CDR3 nucleotide sequence: TGTGCCAGCTTTGTGACAGGTGGAAACACTGAAGCTTTCTTT. The chain joins TRBV27 to TRBJ1-1; D may be TRBD1 (6 bases). Germline assignment: CDR1 MNHEY and CDR2 SMNVEV (reference sequence). The CDR3 contains 14 residues. Trimming left V 8 bases short and J 2 bases short, with 15 bases between.

The genes are TRBV2 and TRBJ1-2; the match to TRBD1 covers 7 bases. The V gene's germline CDR1 is SNHLY and CDR2 FYNNEI. V lost 6 bases, J lost 4 bases, and 14 bases stayed unmatched. The CDR3 extends over 16 amino acids. CDR3 in amino acids: CASRTPGRGLAYGYTF. The CDR3 DNA sequence: TGTGCCAGCAGGACCCCCGGGAGGGGGCTCGCCTATGGCTACACCTTC. Full variable domain (remainder filled in from reference TRBV2 and TRBJ1-2): EPEVTQTPSHQVTQMGQEVILRCVPISNHLYFYWYRQILGQKVEFLVSFYNNEISEKSEIFDDQFSVERPDGSNFTLKIRSTKLEDSAMYFCASRTPGRGLAYGYTFGSGTRLTVV.

This chain links TRBV2 with TRBJ2-1; D is uncertain. Germline CDR1 SNHLY, CDR2 FYNNEI. Trimming shortened V by 8 bases and J by 10 bases, and 18 bases separated the two germline ends. The CDR3 runs 13 residues. Here the CDR3 reads CASGLGSPSEQFF. The CDR3 nucleotides are TGTGCCAGCGGCCTAGGAAGTCCCTCCGAGCAGTTCTTC.

The chain has TRBV29-1 and TRBJ2-3; D is possibly TRBD1 (5 bases). Germline V lookup: CDR1 SQVTM, CDR2 ANQGSEA. V was trimmed by 0 bases and J by 2 bases, leaving 18 bases between them. This CDR3 has 17 residues. The CDR3 region has the DNA TGCAGCGTTGAAGATCTGGCCCAGGGCGGTCCCACAGATACGCAGTATTTT. Its translation is CSVEDLAQGGPTDTQYF.

V usage is TRBV6-1 and J usage is TRBJ1-2; possible D gene TRBD1, 5 bases. Germline CDR1 MNHNS, CDR2 SASEGT. The CDR3 extends over 10 amino acids. Trimming left V 8 bases short and J 12 bases short, with 13 bases between. The CDR3 DNA sequence: TGTGCCAGCGTCGACAGATACCACACCTTC. This codes for CASVDRYHTF.

The chain combines TRBV7-3 with TRBJ2-3; perhaps TRBD1 as D (5 bases). Germline CDR1 reads SGHTA; CDR2 reads FQGTGA. V gave up 5 bases and J gave up 4 bases, with 22 bases separating them. The CDR3 consists of 17 residues. The CDR3 bases are TGTGCCAGCAGCCCCCTGATACTAACAGGTCCCCCAGATACGCAGTATTTT. It encodes CASSPLILTGPPDTQYF.

The chain employs TRBV30 and TRBJ1-2, with 7 bases that match TRBD1. This CDR3 spans 12 amino acids. The germline V gene has CDR1 GTSNPN and CDR2 SVGIG (reference sequence). J gave up 7 bases and V 2 bases, and 4 bases lay outside the gene matches. CDR3 protein: CAWSPPGGGYTF. CDR3 DNA: TGTGCCTGGAGTCCACCAGGGGGTGGCTACACCTTC.

This chain joins TRBV6-6 and TRBJ2-2, with D maybe TRBD1 (5 bases). This CDR3 comprises 15 residues. Per germline, CDR1 MNHNY and CDR2 SVGAGI (reference sequence). V gave up 2 bases and J gave up 8 bases, with 15 bases separating them. The CDR3 region has the DNA TGTGCCAGCAGTTACGAGTCAGGGTGGTCTGGGGAGCTGTTTTTT. Residues: CASSYESGWSGELFF.

Comments on this clone: At one end the junction does not follow the germline gene, possibly because of a read error. The J gene is TRBJ1-6, the V gene TRBV20-1; TRBD1 aligns across 7 bases. CDR1 and CDR2 from the germline V gene are DFQATT and SNEGSKA (reference sequence). The length of the CDR3 is 10 residues. Here the CDR3 reads CSGFTGEEYF. As DNA, the CDR3 is TGCAGTGGCTTTACAGGGGAAGAGTACTTT.

The chain is built from TRBV27 and TRBJ1-1; unclear D gene. The ends were cut back, 3 bases at V and 1 base at J, with 12 bases in the middle. This CDR3 comprises 15 residues. Germline-derived CDR1 and CDR2 are MNHEY and SMNVEV (reference sequence). CDR3 DNA sequence: TGTGCCAGCAGTTTTGTTGGCTCGGGGAACACTGAAGCTTTCTTT. Translating gives CASSFVGSGNTEAFF.